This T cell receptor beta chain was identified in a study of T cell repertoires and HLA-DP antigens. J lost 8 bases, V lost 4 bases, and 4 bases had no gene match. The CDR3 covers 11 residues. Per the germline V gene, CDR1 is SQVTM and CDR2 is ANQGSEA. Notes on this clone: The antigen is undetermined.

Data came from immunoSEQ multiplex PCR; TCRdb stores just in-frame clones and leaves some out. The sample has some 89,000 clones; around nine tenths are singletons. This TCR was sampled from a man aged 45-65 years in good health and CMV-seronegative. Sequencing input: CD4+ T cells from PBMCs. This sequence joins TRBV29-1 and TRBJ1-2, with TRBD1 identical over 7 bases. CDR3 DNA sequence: TGCAGCGTTGGCCAGGGGGGCGGCTACACCTTC. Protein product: CSVGQGGGYTF.